A selection of T cell receptor beta chains follows, all from one sample in a study of neurological immune-mediated disorders. TCRdb independently ran MiXCR on the 5' RACE reads; one entry per CDR3 protein. The sample yields some 35,000 distinct CDR3 sequences, around 10% seen once. Sequencing used CD4+ T cells from blood. Source of these receptors: a woman aged 25 to 39 with HTLV-1-associated myelopathy (HAM/TSP). Both conserved end residues are part of each CDR3. A D gene is named only where the DNA matches it firmly. Rows give clone size only sometimes, using once, few, many, or a class for an expanded clone.

abundance: many; d_gene: .; v_gene: TRBV6-1; j_gene: TRBJ1-4; CDR3nt: TGTGCCAGCAGTCGACAGAGCCAGAATGAAAAACTGTTTTTT; CDR3aa: CASSRQSQNEKLFF
abundance: many; d_gene: .; v_gene: TRBV3-1; j_gene: TRBJ1-1; CDR3nt: TGTGCCAGCAGCCCGTCGGGGAGGTTGCGTGAAGCTTTCTTT; CDR3aa: CASSPSGRLREAFF
abundance: many; d_gene: .; v_gene: TRBV5-1; j_gene: TRBJ1-2; CDR3nt: TGCGCCAGCAGCCTCAGTCCAGGGGACTATGGCTACACCTTC; CDR3aa: CASSLSPGDYGYTF
abundance: few; d_gene: .; v_gene: TRBV5-4; j_gene: TRBJ2-3; CDR3nt: TGTGCCAGCAGCCCCCCGACACTCACAGATACGCAGTATTTT; CDR3aa: CASSPPTLTDTQYF
abundance: many; d_gene: TRBD1; v_gene: TRBV5-1; j_gene: TRBJ1-2; CDR3nt: TGCGCCAGCAGCTGGGGGGGACAGAGCAGCGGCTACACCTTC; CDR3aa: CASSWGGQSSGYTF
abundance: many; d_gene: .; v_gene: TRBV4-1; j_gene: TRBJ2-3; CDR3nt: TGCGCCAGCAGCGGACGACTAGGAGGCACAGATACGCAGTATTTT; CDR3aa: CASSGRLGGTDTQYF
abundance: .; d_gene: .; v_gene: TRBV18; j_gene: TRBJ1-1; CDR3nt: TGTGCCAGCTCACCACCCTTCGGGACTGAAGCTTTCTTT; CDR3aa: CASSPPFGTEAFF
abundance: many; d_gene: .; v_gene: TRBV5-1; j_gene: TRBJ2-4; CDR3nt: TGCGCCAGCAGCTTGGCCCGGGACACACTAGCCAAAAACATTCAGTACTTC; CDR3aa: CASSLARDTLAKNIQYF
abundance: many; d_gene: .; v_gene: TRBV5-1; j_gene: TRBJ1-1; CDR3nt: TGCGCCAGCAGCGGCCTCGGGAGGAACACTGAAGCTTTCTTT; CDR3aa: CASSGLGRNTEAFF
abundance: .; d_gene: TRBD1; v_gene: TRBV2; j_gene: TRBJ1-1; CDR3nt: TGTGCCAGCAGTCTCGACGTCTGGACAGGGGGGAACACTGAAGCTTTCTTT; CDR3aa: CASSLDVWTGGNTEAFF